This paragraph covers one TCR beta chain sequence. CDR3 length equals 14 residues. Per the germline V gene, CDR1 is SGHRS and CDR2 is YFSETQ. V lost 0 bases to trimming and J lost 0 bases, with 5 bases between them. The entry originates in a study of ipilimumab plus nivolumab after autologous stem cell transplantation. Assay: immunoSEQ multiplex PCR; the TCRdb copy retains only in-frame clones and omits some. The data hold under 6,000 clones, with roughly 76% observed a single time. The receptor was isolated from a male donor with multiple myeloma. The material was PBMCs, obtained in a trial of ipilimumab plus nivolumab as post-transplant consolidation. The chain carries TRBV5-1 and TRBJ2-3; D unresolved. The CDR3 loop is CASSLAQSTDTQYF. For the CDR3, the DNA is TGCGCCAGCAGCTTGGCACAGAGCACAGATACGCAGTATTTT.